This T cell receptor (beta chain) emerged from a study of blood T cell repertoires in COVID-19. Study-wide background: COVID-19 samples collected from the United States, Italy and Spain covered acute and convalescent phases. Sources were T cells, B-cell-depleted T cells, or PBMCs; the material itself was cDNA or gDNA.

Per the germline V gene, CDR1 is MGHRA and CDR2 is YSYEKL. The CDR3 extends over 14 amino acids. Trimming cost V 2 bases and J 6 bases, with 10 bases left between them. In the study's own analysis: Reference gene primer amplification yielded estimated nucleated cell counts. Some clones are missing from TCRdb's copy, which holds only in-frame ones; the method was immunoSEQ multiplex PCR. V, J and clone size are those of that table, while D and trimming were read from the DNA. The sample records 200,000 to 250,000 clones, 86% being singletons. This TCR derives from a man aged 60-69 years with acute or convalescent COVID-19. J is TRBJ2-2 and V is TRBV4-1; maybe TRBD2 (6 bases). Sequences were obtained from peripheral blood. DNA of the CDR3: TGCGCCAGCAGCCAATGGGCGGGGTCCGGGGAGCTGTTTTTT. Protein product: CASSQWAGSGELFF.